Listed below are T cell receptor beta chains from one sample, sequenced in a study of radiotherapy plus CTLA-4 blockade in lung cancer. Sequencing was performed with immunoSEQ multiplex PCR; in TCRdb, only in-frame clones are kept and a portion is missing. The sample has about 45,000 clones, approximately 76% seen once. Sequencing was performed on peripheral blood, taken from a patient treated with radiotherapy plus ipilimumab. The receptors come from a human donor with non-small cell lung cancer who had stable disease on radiotherapy plus ipilimumab. The CDR3 runs from the conserved cysteine through the conserved F or W. D genes are given only for firm matches. Clone size, where shown, is once, few, many, or a class for clones that have expanded.

clone_size,d_call,j_call,v_call,cdr3_nt,cdr3_aa
.,TRBD2,TRBJ2-1,TRBV7-3,TGTGCCAGCAGCTTAAACGCGGGGGGAGCGTTAAATGAGCAGTTCTTC,CASSLNAGGALNEQFF
.,.,TRBJ1-1,TRBV7-9,TGTGCCAGCAGGGGAAGTTTGAACACTGAAGCTTTCTTT,CASRGSLNTEAFF
.,.,TRBJ1-1,TRBV28,TGTGCCACCAAGGGGGACACTGAAGCTTTCTTT,CATKGDTEAFF
.,TRBD1,TRBJ1-4,TRBV7-9,TGTGCCAGCAGCCCACAGGGGGCAGGTGAAAAACTGTTTTTT,CASSPQGAGEKLFF
.,TRBD1,TRBJ2-2,TRBV28,TGTGCCAGCAGTTTACTCCAGGGGGACACCGGGGAGCTGTTTTTT,CASSLLQGDTGELFF
few,.,TRBJ1-5,TRBV10-1,TGCGCCAGCAGTGGGGGTAGGGGTTTCCGAGGTCAGCCCCAGCATTTT,CASSGGRGFRGQPQHF
.,TRBD1,TRBJ1-1,TRBV5-1,TGCGCCAGCAGCTCACAGGGGGCGGATGAAAATGAAGCTTTCTTT,CASSSQGADENEAFF
.,TRBD2,TRBJ2-3,TRBV4-3,TGCGCCAGCAGCCAATTACCGGGGGGGAGCACAGATACGCAGTATTTT,CASSQLPGGSTDTQYF
.,.,TRBJ1-1,TRBV28,TGTGCCAGCAGTTCGCTATCTTTGGGATTATCAGGAACTGAAGCTTTCTTT,CASSSLSLGLSGTEAFF
once,.,TRBJ1-3,TRBV9,TGTGCCAGCAGCTCCGCGGGGGCAGTTGGAAACACCATATATTTT,CASSSAGAVGNTIYF
.,TRBD1,TRBJ1-2,TRBV6-5,TGTGCCACGGTACAGGGGCACTATGGCTACACCTTC,CATVQGHYGYTF
.,TRBD2,TRBJ2-1,TRBV4-2,TGTGCCAGCAGCCAAGAAACTAGCGGAACCTACAATGAGCAGTTCTTC,CASSQETSGTYNEQFF
.,.,TRBJ1-4,TRBV18,TGTGCCAGCTCGCCTCTGGCGCGCACTGCAACTAATGAAAAACTGTTTTTT,CASSPLARTATNEKLFF
.,.,TRBJ1-3,TRBV6-6,TGTGCCAGCAGCCAAACCCAAGGTTATGGAAACACCATATATTTT,CASSQTQGYGNTIYF
once,.,TRBJ2-1,TRBV6-5,TGTGCCAGCAGGGGGTGGGAGTACAATGAGCAGTTCTTC,CASRGWEYNEQFF
.,.,TRBJ2-3,TRBV29-1,TGCAGCGTTGACCGGGGAGATACGCAGTATTTT,CSVDRGDTQYF
.,.,TRBJ1-1,TRBV30,TGTGCCTGGCAAGACCGGCCCAAGGCTTTCTTT,CAWQDRPKAFF
once,TRBD1,TRBJ2-3,TRBV7-7,TGTGCCAGCAGCTTGGGACAGGGTCTCTATACGCAGTATTTT,CASSLGQGLYTQYF
.,.,TRBJ2-4,TRBV11-3,TGTGCCAGCAGCTTAATGTCGGGGGACATTCAGTACTTC,CASSLMSGDIQYF
.,.,TRBJ1-1,TRBV7-9,TGTGCCAGCAGCTTAGGGGGGGCTGAAGCTTTCTTT,CASSLGGAEAFF
.,TRBD2,TRBJ2-1,TRBV27,TGTGCCAGCAGTCACAGACTAGCGGGGGGGAACAATGAGCAGTTCTTC,CASSHRLAGGNNEQFF
.,.,TRBJ1-2,TRBV5-1,TGCGCCAGCAGCGCAGACAACTATGGCTACACCTTC,CASSADNYGYTF
.,TRBD2,TRBJ2-2,TRBV5-6,TGTGCCAGCAGCCTCCCGGGGGGACGGACCGGGGAGCTGTTTTTT,CASSLPGGRTGELFF
once,TRBD1,TRBJ1-2,TRBV9,TGTGCCAGCAGCGCAGTGTACCGGGACAGATATGGCTACACCTTC,CASSAVYRDRYGYTF
.,.,TRBJ2-1,TRBV10-3,TGTGCCACCGATTGGGGGATGGGCAATGAGCAGTTCTTC,CATDWGMGNEQFF
few,.,TRBJ1-1,TRBV7-9,TGTGCCAGCAGCTCAAGGGGACGGGTGGAAACTTTCTTT,CASSSRGRVETFF
.,.,TRBJ1-3,TRBV29-1,TGCAGCGTCTCCTCTCCCAAGGGAGACCCCGGAAACACCATATATTTT,CSVSSPKGDPGNTIYF
.,.,TRBJ1-1,TRBV7-6,TGTGCCAGCAGCCCGTTTACGAACACTGAAGCTTTCTTT,CASSPFTNTEAFF
few,TRBD1,TRBJ1-6,TRBV15,TGTGCCACCAGCAGGACAGGGGGGGAATCACCCCTCCACTTT,CATSRTGGESPLHF
.,.,TRBJ2-3,TRBV7-8,TGTGCCAGCAGCTCCCAGCTAGCTGGCGCAGATACGCAGTATTTT,CASSSQLAGADTQYF
.,.,TRBJ1-2,TRBV4-1,TGTGCCAGCAGCCAATTGATCTTGAGGGGCTACACCTTC,CASSQLILRGYTF
.,TRBD1,TRBJ1-1,TRBV19,TGTGCCACCCGGGACAGATTGAACACTGAAGCTTTCTTT,CATRDRLNTEAFF
.,.,TRBJ2-5,TRBV7-9,TGTGCCAGCAGCCCGATTACGAAAGAGACCCAGTACTTC,CASSPITKETQYF
.,TRBD1,TRBJ1-4,TRBV7-6,TGTGCCAGCAGCAAACTGACAGGGGCAGGTGAAAAACTGTTTTTT,CASSKLTGAGEKLFF
.,.,TRBJ1-1,TRBV6-5,TGTGCCAGCAGAATTACAGGGCAGGGCACTGAAGCTTTCTTT,CASRITGQGTEAFF
.,TRBD1,TRBJ1-5,TRBV28,TGTGCCAGCAGTTTATCAGGCAGGGGGTACAATCAGCCCCAGCATTTT,CASSLSGRGYNQPQHF
.,.,TRBJ2-7,TRBV5-1,TGCGCCAGCTTCCGGGAGCCCTACGAGCAGTACTTC,CASFREPYEQYF
.,.,TRBJ1-3,TRBV10-3,TGTGCCATCAGTTTTACAGACTCTGGAAACACCATATATTTT,CAISFTDSGNTIYF
.,.,TRBJ2-3,TRBV5-1,TGCGCCAGCAGCTTGGGGGCCTCTAGCACAGATACGCAGTATTTT,CASSLGASSTDTQYF
.,.,TRBJ1-1,TRBV6-5,TGTGCCAGCAAATCGGGGTTGAACACTGAAGCTTTCTTT,CASKSGLNTEAFF
.,.,TRBJ1-5,TRBV6-6,TGTGCCAGCACCCCGGCCGCCCACAGGGGCAATCAGCCCCAGCATTTT,CASTPAAHRGNQPQHF
.,TRBD1,TRBJ1-2,TRBV2,TGTGCCAGCAGGTTAATTGGGACAGTCTATGGCTACACCTTC,CASRLIGTVYGYTF
.,.,TRBJ2-7,TRBV5-1,TGCGCCAGCAGCTTGAGGGCAGCCTACGAGCAGTACTTC,CASSLRAAYEQYF
.,.,TRBJ1-1,TRBV7-8,TGTGCCAGCAGCTTAGCAGGGTTATTAAAGACTGAAGCTTTCTTT,CASSLAGLLKTEAFF
.,.,TRBJ1-1,TRBV19,TGTGCCAGTATTAAGGCTTGGAACACTGAAGCTTTCTTT,CASIKAWNTEAFF